Below, 6 T cell receptor beta chains from the same sample are listed, as sequenced in a study of shared clonotypes between healthy human individuals. Generated by immunoSEQ multiplex PCR, the TCRdb table keeps only in-frame clones and is missing some. The sample lists roughly 2 million clones; approximately 94% were seen once. Sequencing was performed on naive CD4+ T cells sorted from blood. The sample's subset: CD45RA+ positively selected. These receptors came from a man between 18 and 35 years old in good health.

The chain has TRBV11-1 and TRBJ2-1, with 9 positions matching TRBD1. CDR1 is SGHAT, CDR2 FQDESV, per germline (reference sequence). V lost 5 bases and J lost 2; bases outside the gene matches: 4. The CDR3 spans 15 residues. CDR3 in amino acids: CASSGTGGPYNEQFF. The CDR3 DNA sequence: TGTGCCAGCAGCGGAACAGGGGGCCCCTACAATGAGCAGTTCTTC.

The chain is built from TRBV28 and TRBJ1-4; TRBD1 might be the D (5 bases). Germline V gene data show CDR1 as MDHEN and CDR2 as SYDVKM. The CDR3 consists of 14 residues. The ends were cut back, 0 bases at V and 6 bases at J, with 8 bases in the middle. CDR3 loop: CASSLWQGYEKLFF. CDR3 DNA sequence: TGTGCCAGCAGTTTATGGCAGGGTTATGAAAAACTGTTTTTT.

The V gene is TRBV18, the J gene TRBJ1-1; TRBD1 might be the D (6 bases). Germline values: CDR1 KGHSH, CDR2 LQKENI. The CDR3 is 15 residues long. The V and J ends lost 2 bases and 1 base respectively, with 11 bases between them. This chain's CDR3 is CASSPGGLTNTEAFF. The CDR3 nucleotides read TGTGCCAGCTCACCAGGGGGGCTGACGAACACTGAAGCTTTCTTT.

This chain links TRBV30 with TRBJ1-5, with 9 bases that match TRBD1. CDR3 length equals 15 residues. V lost 4 bases, J lost 4 bases, and 8 bases stayed unmatched. The germline gives CDR1 GTSNPN, CDR2 SVGIG (reference sequence). Here the CDR3 reads CAWTTGQGDNQPQHF. The CDR3 nucleotides are TGTGCCTGGACTACGGGACAGGGAGATAATCAGCCCCAGCATTTT.

This rearrangement joins TRBV7-2 to TRBJ2-7; 7 bases match TRBD1. The germline CDR1 and CDR2 sequences are SGHTA and FQGNSA. The CDR3 loop spans 17 amino acids. V was clipped by 5 bases and J by 1 base; unmatched bases: 14. CDR3 in amino acids: CASSTARRDRVSYEQYF. The CDR3, as DNA: TGTGCCAGCAGCACAGCACGGAGAGACAGGGTTTCCTACGAGCAGTACTTC. Supplemented by reference TRBV7-2 and TRBJ2-7, the full variable domain reads GAGVSQSPSNKVTEKGKDVELRCDPISGHTALYWYRQSLGQGLEFLIYFQGNSAPDKSGLPSDRFSAERTGGSVSTLTIQRTQQEDSAVYLCASSTARRDRVSYEQYFGPGTRLTVT.

The chain links TRBV19 to TRBJ2-3; TRBD2 is a possible D gene (6 bases). The CDR3 has 17 amino acids. V was cut by 6 bases and J by 2 bases, with 21 bases left in between. Germline CDR1 and CDR2: LNHDA and SQIVND (reference sequence). The CDR3 DNA is TGTGCCAGTAGCCCCGGCGCCCGGGCGGGGCTCACAGATACGCAGTATTTT. Translating gives CASSPGARAGLTDTQYF.